Listed below are T cell receptor beta chains from one sample, sequenced in a study of blood T cell repertoires in COVID-19. Method: immunoSEQ multiplex PCR; TCRdb's copy keeps in-frame clones and lacks some. Among roughly 250,000 clones, around 88% were seen once, and the ten largest hold 3% to 4%. Specimen: PBMCs or T cells enriched from blood (not recorded which). Receptors were obtained from a woman between 40 and 50 years old with acute COVID-19. CDR3s include the opening cysteine and the closing phenylalanine or tryptophan. D genes are given only for firm matches. Where a row states a size, it is once, few, many or the class of an expanded clone; other rows omit it.

j_call v_call clone_size d_call cdr3_nt cdr3_aa
TRBJ1-2 TRBV30 - - TGTGCCTGGAGTGCTCTCAGGGTCTCCTATGGCTACACCTTC CAWSALRVSYGYTF
TRBJ2-7 TRBV13 - TRBD2 TGTGCCAGCAGCTTAGCTAGCGGGAGTGAGCAGTACTTC CASSLASGSEQYF
TRBJ2-1 TRBV28 - TRBD2 TGTGCCACCTCGACTAGCGGGAGGATAAGCAATGAGCAGTTCTTC CATSTSGRISNEQFF
TRBJ1-1 TRBV5-6 few TRBD1 TGTGCCAGCAGCTTGTGGGAGACAGGGGGCAATTTAGCTTTCTTT CASSLWETGGNLAFF
TRBJ1-1 TRBV5-4 - - TGTGCCAGCAGAGGGGCGGGGGTCACTGAAGCTTTCTTT CASRGAGVTEAFF
TRBJ2-3 TRBV11-3 once - TGTGCCAGCAGCCCCCAGGGTATCCTCACAGATACGCAGTATTTT CASSPQGILTDTQYF
TRBJ2-2 TRBV27 - - TGTGCCAGCAGTTTATCGTCGAGAGCCGGGGAGCTGTTTTTT CASSLSSRAGELFF
TRBJ1-5 TRBV21-1 - - TGTGCCAGCAGCTGGGATGGGACAGACTGTAGCAATCAGCCCCAGCATTTT CASSWDGTDCSNQPQHF
TRBJ2-3 TRBV27 - - TGTGCCAGCAGTTTAGGGCTGCCAACAGATACGCAGTATTTT CASSLGLPTDTQYF
TRBJ2-1 TRBV7-9 - TRBD2 TGTGCCAGCAGCTGGAGCGGGGACTCCTACAATGAGCAGTTCTTC CASSWSGDSYNEQFF
TRBJ1-2 TRBV5-1 once TRBD1 TGCGCCAGCAGCTTGGACAGGGACAGGGGGAACTATGGCTACACCTTC CASSLDRDRGNYGYTF
TRBJ2-2 TRBV28 - - TGTGCCAGCAATAGACAGGACCAATATCCAGGCGGGGAGCTGTTTTTT CASNRQDQYPGGELFF
TRBJ1-3 TRBV18 - TRBD1 TGTGCCAGCTCACCTGACAGGGAAAACACCATATATTTT CASSPDRENTIYF
TRBJ1-2 TRBV25-1 - TRBD1 TGTGCCAGCAGGGACAGGGAAGGCTACACCTTC CASRDREGYTF
TRBJ1-2 TRBV7-9 - - TGTGCCAGCAGCTTAGCTATTCAACGGTATGGCTACACCTTC CASSLAIQRYGYTF
TRBJ2-1 TRBV6-6 - TRBD2 TGTGCCAGCAGTCACGGGACTAGGGAACAGTTCTTC CASSHGTREQFF
TRBJ2-3 TRBV19 - - TGTGCCAGTAGTATACTTGGCACCCATACGCAGTATTTT CASSILGTHTQYF
TRBJ1-1 TRBV6-1 - - TGTGCCAGCAGTGAAACGGGGAACACTGAAGCTTTCTTT CASSETGNTEAFF
TRBJ2-5 TRBV13 - TRBD2 TGTGCCAGCAGCTTAGTAGGTAGGCTAGCGGGAGTTGAAGAGACCCAGTACTTC CASSLVGRLAGVEETQYF
TRBJ2-7 TRBV6-5 - - TGTGCCACCGGACACAACTACGAGCAGTACTTC CATGHNYEQYF
TRBJ1-4 TRBV27 - TRBD1 TGTGCCACCTACGACAGGGCGGATGAAAAACTGTTTTTT CATYDRADEKLFF
TRBJ2-3 TRBV4-2 - TRBD2 TGTGCCAGCAGCCAAGAGGGGGGACTAGAGGCAGATACGCAGTATTTT CASSQEGGLEADTQYF
TRBJ1-5 TRBV6-1 - TRBD1 TGTGCCAGCAGTGAAATCGACAGGGGGAATCAGCCCCAGCATTTT CASSEIDRGNQPQHF
TRBJ2-1 TRBV5-5 - - TGTGCCAGCAGCTTGCCAACAGGGAATGAGCAGTTCTTC CASSLPTGNEQFF
TRBJ1-2 TRBV14 once - TGTGCCAGCAGCCAAGCTCGCGGGTATGGCTACACCTTC CASSQARGYGYTF
TRBJ2-7 TRBV28 - TRBD2 TGTGCCAGCAGTCAGGAGCGGGAGGGTTCCTACGAGCAGTACTTC CASSQEREGSYEQYF
TRBJ1-5 TRBV19 few - TGTGCCAGTAGTCCACCGCGGCTCGGTCAGCCCCAGCATTTT CASSPPRLGQPQHF
TRBJ2-1 TRBV11-3 - TRBD1 TGTGCCAGCAGCTTGGTCAGGGGGAGCAATGAGCAGTTCTTC CASSLVRGSNEQFF
TRBJ2-7 TRBV25-1 - TRBD2 TGTGCCAGCAGTACGAAACTAGGACTAGCGGAAAACTACGAGCAGTACTTC CASSTKLGLAENYEQYF
TRBJ2-7 TRBV20-1 - - TGCAGTGCTAGTCCTTTTTCCCCAAGTACGGGATCCAACCCATACGAGCAGTACTTC CSASPFSPSTGSNPYEQYF
TRBJ1-4 TRBV6-5 once - TGTGCCAGCACTTACACAGGGATCGGTGAAAAACTGTTTTTT CASTYTGIGEKLFF
TRBJ1-2 TRBV5-1 - - TGCGCCAGCAGCTCGGATTTAGGGACAAGGAACTATGGCTACACCTTC CASSSDLGTRNYGYTF
TRBJ1-3 TRBV6-1 - - TGTGCCAGCAGTGAAGACCAGAATCTTGGAAACACCATATATTTT CASSEDQNLGNTIYF
TRBJ2-1 TRBV20-1 few - TGCAGTGCTAGTGCAGGGGCCTTAAGAATCAATGAGCAGTTCTTC CSASAGALRINEQFF
TRBJ2-1 TRBV9 - TRBD2 TGTGCCAGCAGCGTAGGTTGGGGTAGCGGGAGGGCCAGGAGGAACAATGAGCAGTTCTTC CASSVGWGSGRARRNNEQFF
TRBJ2-5 TRBV7-3 - - TGTGCCAGCAGCCCAAAGGGGGGGGAGACCCAGTACTTC CASSPKGGETQYF
TRBJ2-1 TRBV7-9 - TRBD2 TGTGCCAGCAGCTCGGGACTAGCGGGGACCGAGCAGTTCTTC CASSSGLAGTEQFF
TRBJ2-1 TRBV11-1 once - TGTGCCAGCAGCTTAGGGGGATCGGGAGAGCAGTTCTTC CASSLGGSGEQFF
TRBJ1-2 TRBV7-9 few TRBD1 TGTGCCAGCAGCCATCCGGACAGGGACTATGGCTACACCTTC CASSHPDRDYGYTF
TRBJ1-1 TRBV7-9 - TRBD1 TGTGCCAGCAGCTTAGGGACAGGGTATCGCACTGAAGCTTTCTTT CASSLGTGYRTEAFF
TRBJ2-1 TRBV24-1 - TRBD2 TGTGCCACCAGTGTTGGGGGGAGGGCCTTGAATGAGCAGTTCTTC CATSVGGRALNEQFF
TRBJ2-7 TRBV19 - TRBD2 TGTGCCAGTAGTATAAGCGGGAGCTCCTACGAGCAGTACTTC CASSISGSSYEQYF
TRBJ1-5 TRBV7-2 many TRBD1 TGTGCCAGCAGCTTAGGCTCCGGGACAGGGGTTGGCAATCAGCCCCAGCATTTT CASSLGSGTGVGNQPQHF
TRBJ2-1 TRBV11-2 - - TGTGCCAGCAGCTTAGGTGTTAGTGTCGGCAATGAGCAGTTCTTC CASSLGVSVGNEQFF
TRBJ1-2 TRBV28 - TRBD1 TGTGCCAGCAGTTTAGTTCAGGGGGCGAATTTTTTTGGCTACACCTTC CASSLVQGANFFGYTF
TRBJ1-1 TRBV19 once TRBD1 TGTGCCAGTAGAACAACAGGGGAAGGCACTGAAGCTTTCTTT CASRTTGEGTEAFF